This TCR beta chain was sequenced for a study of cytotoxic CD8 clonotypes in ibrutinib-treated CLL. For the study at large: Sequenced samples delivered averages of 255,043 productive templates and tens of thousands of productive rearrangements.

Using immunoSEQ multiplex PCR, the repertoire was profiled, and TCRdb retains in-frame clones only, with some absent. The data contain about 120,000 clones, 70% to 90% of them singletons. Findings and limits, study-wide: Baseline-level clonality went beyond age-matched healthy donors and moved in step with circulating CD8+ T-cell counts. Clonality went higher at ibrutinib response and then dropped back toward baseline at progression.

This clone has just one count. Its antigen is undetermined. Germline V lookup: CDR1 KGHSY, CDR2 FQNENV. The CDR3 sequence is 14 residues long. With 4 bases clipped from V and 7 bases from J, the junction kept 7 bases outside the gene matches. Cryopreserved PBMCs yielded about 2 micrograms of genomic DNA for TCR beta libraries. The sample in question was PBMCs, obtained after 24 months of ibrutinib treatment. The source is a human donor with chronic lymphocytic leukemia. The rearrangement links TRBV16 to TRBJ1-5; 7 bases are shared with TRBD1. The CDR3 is CASSPNRGNQPQHF. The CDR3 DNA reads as TGTGCCAGCAGCCCAAACAGGGGAAACCAGCCCCAGCATTTT.